This TCR beta chain comes out of a study of T cell responses to AZD1222 COVID-19 vaccine (dated by TCRdb to about 2021). General notes on the study: Because spike-specific TCR depth and breadth did not differ between the two schedules, AZD1222 recipients who got a second dose at roughly 4 weeks were pooled with those who got a second dose at roughly 12 weeks. Trial participants were enrolled by age into 18-55, 56-69 and 70-plus year subgroups, with around 150, 28 and 57 TCR-sequenced participants respectively. A total of about 230 trial participants underwent TCR sequencing, of whom 207 received two doses of AZD1222 and around 25 received two doses of the MenACWY control vaccine.

Findings and caveats that apply to the study as a whole: A significant rise in spike-specific TCR breadth and depth was observed after two AZD1222 doses relative to day 0 and relative to MenACWY recipients. Participants were mostly white British and included more females than males, and it was suggested by the authors that clonal diversity may have been underestimated. Nearly half of unique spike-specific TCRs reportedly recognized epitopes outside regions mutated in the B.1.351 and B.1.1.7 variants. Because no samples from the day 14 peak response were available, repertoires could be characterized only after the peak T cell response. CD4 TCRs associated with the vaccine covered the entire spike protein, and the dominant responses were in regions 160-218 and 743-854. Conclusions about previously exposed vaccinees were limited because only a handful of AZD1222 recipients were SARS-CoV-2 seropositive at baseline. In the small 56-69-year group, the increase in depth fell short of significance, most likely because of low power.

Of note for this clone: There is no known antigen for this receptor. No qualities accompany the bases; no much larger clone lies one base away.

Based on the germline V gene, the CDR1 and CDR2 sequences are SGHTA and FQGNSA. V loses 2 bases, J loses 8 bases, and the germline ends lie 19 bases apart. Reading from cysteine to phenylalanine, the CDR3 counts 16 amino acids. Only the CDR3 portion is preserved as DNA: 48 bases, with reading frame beginning at the first base. The time point label for this specimen denotes: baseline before first vaccination. Vaccinee samples came from UK trials COV001 and COV002, including a single-blind randomized controlled phase 2/3 trial of AZD1222 (ChAdOx1 nCoV-19) in healthy adults. For TCRbeta chain sequencing, PBMC samples were collected from trial participants at day 0 and at day 28 after the second dose. The CDR3 regions of human TCRbeta chains were subjected to immunosequencing. On the authors' methods: TCRs in the repertoires were compared against a reference library of SARS-CoV-2-specific TCRs that had been generated with the MIRA antigen-specificity platform. Breadth was defined as the fraction of unique TCRs that were SARS-CoV-2-associated. Depth was defined as the fraction of total T cells that were SARS-CoV-2-associated. Using the MIRA data, each spike-specific TCR was mapped to the spike region that the TCR reacts to and placed in a CD4 or CD8 class. Log10-transformed breadth and depth values were compared by one-way ANOVA with Sidak's multiple comparisons tests. TCRdb took over this immuneACCESS table, retaining in-frame rearrangements with V and J assigned. Such tables are incomplete; in checked studies, under half of the missing clones stem from an unresolved V gene, and the remainder is unexplained. V, J and clone size derive from that table, while D and trimming were established from the DNA sequence. The sample records fewer than 120,000 clones, roughly 87% of which are singletons. Roughly 3% of the sample is held by the ten biggest clonotypes.

Sequencing used peripheral blood, obtained on day 0 of AZD1222 vaccination. The sequence derives from an adult in good health. Recombination joined TRBV7-2 with TRBJ2-1; the best D guess is TRBD2, with 7 bases matching. The bases read TGTGCCAGCAGCTTAAGAGGGGGGGCGGTGGGAGATGAGCAGTTCTTC. Translated, this gives CASSLRGGAVGDEQFF. The full variable domain, completed from the reference TRBV7-2 and TRBJ2-1 proteins outside the CDR3, reads GAGVSQSPSNKVTEKGKDVELRCDPISGHTALYWYRQSLGQGLEFLIYFQGNSAPDKSGLPSDRFSAERTGGSVSTLTIQRTQQEDSAVYLCASSLRGGAVGDEQFFGPGTRLTVL.